What follows are 15 T cell receptor beta chains derived from one specimen sequenced in a study of T cells in Graves' hyperthyroidism and ophthalmopathy. TCR beta CDR3 sequences were amplified from RNA transcripts. HTBI primers drove first-round RT-PCR of the TCR CDR3. Using its own MiXCR run on the multiplex PCR reads, TCRdb lists one record per CDR3 protein. Seen here are 250,000 to 350,000 distinct CDR3 sequences, around 17% observed once, and the top ten hold around a third. Sequenced material: blood. These receptors came from a man aged 30-40 years with Graves' hyperthyroidism.

The rearrangement links TRBV10-2 to TRBJ2-5; D gene unclear. CDR1 is WSHSY, CDR2 SAAADI, per germline. There are 13 residues in the CDR3. Trimming removed 0 bases at V and 4 bases at J, with 6 bases between. For the CDR3, the DNA is TGCGCCAGCAGTGAGTCCCTAGGAGAGACCCAGTACTTC. Its protein is CASSESLGETQYF.

The sample holds a few counts of this clonotype. The V gene is TRBV10-2, the J gene TRBJ2-1; D is perhaps TRBD2 (6 bases). The CDR3 consists of 15 residues. The V gene's germline CDR1 is WSHSY and CDR2 SAAADI. Trimming took off 5 bases at V and 9 bases at J, with 20 bases between the two ends. CDR3 in amino acids: CASSSRVYVRGEQFF. Written as DNA, the CDR3 is TGCGCCAGCAGTTCTAGGGTGTATGTGCGGGGTGAGCAGTTCTTC.

This clonotype has just a few counts. The J gene is TRBJ2-6, the V gene TRBV13, with D uncertain. CDR3 length: 13 amino acids. The germline gives CDR1 PRHDT, CDR2 FYEKMQ (reference sequence). Trimming stripped 5 bases from V and 6 bases from J, with 8 bases between. The CDR3 DNA follows: TGTGCCAGCAGCCCTCCCATGGCCAACGTCCTGACTTTC. Translated: CASSPPMANVLTF.

A few counts support this clonotype. Being one base from a much bigger clone, this may be a read error. The V call is TRBV11-2, the J call TRBJ2-1; 7 bases map to TRBD2. From germline, CDR1 is SGHAT and CDR2 FQNNGV. The CDR3 is 15 amino acids. DNA of the CDR3: TGTGCCAGCAGCTTATCTCCTAGCGGAGGGCGGGAGCAGTGCTTC. This gives the protein CASSLSPSGGREQCF.

This clonotype was counted at least ten times. The chain has TRBV18 and TRBJ2-1; D is possibly TRBD2 (6 bases). CDR1 is KGHSH, CDR2 LQKENI, per germline. Trimming left V 6 bases short and J 0 bases short, with 12 bases between. The CDR3 extends over 15 amino acids. CDR3 sequence (DNA): TGTGCCAGCTCCCCTAGCGTAAGCTCCTACAATGAGCAGTTCTTC. It specifies CASSPSVSSYNEQFF. Using reference TRBV18 and TRBJ2-1 for the parts outside the CDR3, the full variable domain is NAGVMQNPRHLVRRRGQEARLRCSPMKGHSHVYWYRQLPEEGLKFMVYLQKENIIDESGMPKERFSAEFPKEGPSILRIQQVVRGDSAAYFCASSPSVSSYNEQFFGPGTRLTVL.

Many counts were recorded for this clonotype. The chain couples TRBV7-9 to TRBJ2-3; D is unresolved. Trimming removed 3 bases from V and 8 bases from J, with 9 bases in between. Germline V gives CDR1 SEHNR, CDR2 FQNEAQ (reference sequence). This CDR3 contains 12 residues. CDR3 region: CASSLPVRTQYF. The CDR3 nucleotides read TGTGCCAGCAGCTTGCCGGTTCGTACGCAGTATTTT.

This clonotype was seen repeatedly, ten times or more. CDR3 residues: CASSLTDAYEQYF. The DNA for the CDR3 is TGTGCCAGCAGCCTGACAGACGCCTACGAGCAGTACTTC. V gene TRBV27 combines with J gene TRBJ2-7; a possible D gene is TRBD1 (5 bases). Germline values: CDR1 MNHEY, CDR2 SMNVEV (reference sequence). This CDR3 region has 13 residues. The V and J ends lost 6 bases and 2 bases respectively, with 11 bases between them.

In this sample, this clonotype turned up a few times. The V and J genes are TRBV7-8 and TRBJ2-2; TRBD2 might be the D (6 bases). Deletions cut 5 bases from V and 2 bases from J, with 21 bases between. Germline V gene lookup returns CDR1 SGHVS and CDR2 FQNEAQ. The CDR3 runs 18 residues. CDR3 DNA sequence: TGTGCCAGCAGCCTACTCGGGCGGCTAGCGAGCAACACCGGGGAGCTGTTTTTT. It codes for CASSLLGRLASNTGELFF.

As for this clonotype: A read error may account for a junction end that differs from germline. The CDR3 DNA sequence: TGTGCCAGCAGCTTAGTAGGGACAGCCTCCTGCGAGCAGTACTTC. Encoded protein: CASSLVGTASCEQYF. The chain joins TRBV11-1 to TRBJ2-7; 7 nucleotides align to TRBD1. Germline loops: CDR1 SGHAT, CDR2 FQDESV (reference sequence). The CDR3 spans 15 residues.

This clonotype was recorded only once. The chain has TRBV10-3 and TRBJ1-2; unclear D gene. Trimming shortened V by 6 bases and J by 6 bases, and 17 bases separated the two germline ends. The CDR3 totals 14 residues. Per germline, CDR1 ENHRY and CDR2 SYGVKD. CDR3 protein: CAIRSTGGADGYTF. CDR3 sequence (DNA): TGTGCCATCAGGAGCACCGGTGGTGCGGATGGCTACACCTTC.

This clonotype was found many times. The chain combines TRBV6-1 with TRBJ2-7; D might be TRBD1 (5 bases). The germline gives CDR1 MNHNS, CDR2 SASEGT. V lost 3 bases and J lost 3, with 9 bases in between. There are 13 residues in the CDR3. The chain's CDR3 is CASSEVRDYEQYF. The CDR3 region has the DNA TGTGCCAGCAGTGAGGTCAGGGACTACGAGCAGTACTTC.

This clonotype turned up a few times. A much larger clone lies a single base off, so this may be a read error. The chain joins TRBV11-3 to TRBJ1-1, with D tentatively TRBD1 (5 bases). The V end was cut by 0 bases, the J end by 7 bases, with 15 bases between. CDR1 and CDR2 (germline): SGHNT, YENEEA. The CDR3 is made up of 15 amino acids. Written as DNA, the CDR3 is TGTGCCAGCAGCTTAGATCCCGGGGCAGCCCGTGAAGCTTTCTTT. This sequence encodes CASSLDPGAAREAFF.

This clonotype has a handful of counts. The genes are TRBV11-2 and TRBJ2-7, with 11 bases fitting TRBD2. The V segment lost 5 bases and the J segment 5 bases; nucleotides outside the gene matches: 11. This CDR3 contains 16 residues. Germline V gives CDR1 SGHAT, CDR2 FQNNGV. The CDR3 reads CASSPGTSGIMHEQYF. CDR3 DNA sequence: TGTGCCAGCAGCCCCGGGACTAGCGGAATTATGCACGAGCAGTACTTC.

This clonotype was counted only a few times. The CDR3 loop is CATGAGLYGYTF. For the CDR3, the DNA is TGTGCCACCGGCGCGGGCCTCTATGGCTACACCTTC. V gene TRBV7-2 combines with J gene TRBJ1-2; D is uncertain. Per germline, CDR1 SGHTA and CDR2 FQGNSA. The CDR3 has 12 amino acids. Trimming stripped 10 bases from V and 4 bases from J, with 13 bases between.

This clonotype was seen ten or more times. The chain employs TRBV3-1 and TRBJ2-1; D not certain. Germline V gives CDR1 LGHDT, CDR2 YNNKEL (reference sequence). The CDR3 sequence is 16 residues long. V lost 1 base and J 1 base, leaving 11 bases between the germline ends. CDR3 bases: TGTGCCAGCAGCCAAGGATGGGTAGGATCCTACAATGAGCAGTTCTTC. Amino acid sequence: CASSQGWVGSYNEQFF.